Presented here are 15 T cell receptor beta chains from one specimen sequenced in a study of shared clonotypes between healthy human individuals. Only in-frame clones appear in the TCRdb table, and some are missing; sequencing was by immunoSEQ multiplex PCR. Here the sample spans about 590,000 clones, about 95% being singletons. CD45RO-negative cells were positively selected for CCR7, leaving out terminally differentiated effector memory CD45RA+ cells. The sequencing input was naive CD8+ T cells sorted from blood. Receptors were obtained from a woman in her thirties in good health.

The CDR3: CASSLVLGTYNYGYTF. CDR3 bases: TGTGCCAGCAGCTTAGTGTTAGGTACCTATAACTATGGCTACACCTTC. The chain employs TRBV7-2 and TRBJ1-2, with D unresolved. V was pared by 1 base and J by 1 base, with 13 bases between. The germline V gene has CDR1 SGHTA and CDR2 FQGNSA. This CDR3 comprises 16 residues.

This sequence joins TRBV11-2 and TRBJ2-7, with TRBD2 matching over 7 bases. This CDR3 is 16 amino acids long. The junction had 15 bases not matched to a gene; V was cut back by 7 bases and J by 3 bases. CDR1 is SGHAT, CDR2 FQNNGV, per germline. CDR3 sequence: CASTPVLGGRGYEQYF. Written as DNA, the CDR3 is TGTGCCAGCACCCCAGTACTGGGCGGGAGAGGCTACGAGCAGTACTTC.

The chain has TRBV6-5 and TRBJ1-4, with D perhaps matching TRBD1 (6 bases). Germline CDR1 reads MNHEY; CDR2 reads SVGAGI. The CDR3 consists of 15 residues. Trimming removed 0 bases from V and 8 bases from J, with 13 bases in between. The CDR3 loop reads CASSYSGGAQEKLFF. In DNA, the CDR3 is TGTGCCAGCAGTTACTCTGGGGGGGCACAGGAAAAACTGTTTTTT.

The V and J genes are TRBV28 and TRBJ1-1, with unresolved D. The CDR3 spans 12 residues. CDR1 and CDR2 from the germline V gene are MDHEN and SYDVKM. The V end was cut by 5 bases, the J end by 4 bases, with 8 bases between. The CDR3 is CASSQQITEAFF. The CDR3 nucleotides read TGTGCCAGCAGTCAGCAGATCACTGAAGCTTTCTTT.

The chain employs TRBV19 and TRBJ1-5, with D unresolved. The CDR3 loop spans 14 amino acids. Germline V gives CDR1 LNHDA, CDR2 SQIVND (reference sequence). Trimming shortened V by 1 base and J by 3 bases, and 7 bases separated the two germline ends. The CDR3 sequence is CASSIGYDNQPQHF. The CDR3 bases are TGTGCCAGTAGTATAGGGTACGACAATCAGCCCCAGCATTTT.

The J gene is TRBJ1-2, the V gene TRBV11-2; D is ambiguous. Germline CDR1 SGHAT, CDR2 FQNNGV. The CDR3 totals 16 residues. The V and J ends lost 0 bases and 3 bases respectively, with 14 bases between them. The DNA of the CDR3 is TGTGCCAGCAGCTTAGAGGAGTCCGGCCTCTACTATGGCTACACCTTC. Amino acids: CASSLEESGLYYGYTF.

The chain carries TRBV7-9 and TRBJ2-7; the D gene could be TRBD1 or TRBD2 (5 bases each). There are 15 residues in the CDR3. V lost 4 bases and J lost 1, with 14 bases in between. Germline V gene data show CDR1 as SEHNR and CDR2 as FQNEAQ (reference sequence). CDR3 loop: CASSSHRDGSYEQYF. The CDR3 DNA is TGTGCCAGCAGCTCCCACCGGGACGGATCCTACGAGCAGTACTTC.

The V and J genes are TRBV5-6 and TRBJ2-7; D is ambiguous. V dropped 0 bases and J dropped 3 bases, with 7 bases sitting between them. Per the germline V gene, CDR1 is SGHDT and CDR2 is YYEEEE. The CDR3 contains 13 residues. As DNA, the CDR3 is TGTGCCAGCAGCTTGGGGCAGGTCTACGAGCAGTACTTC. Amino acids: CASSLGQVYEQYF.

The chain uses TRBV7-6 and TRBJ1-4; D may be TRBD1 (6 bases). The CDR3 length is 15 residues. V dropped 2 bases and J dropped 13 bases, with 20 bases sitting between them. Germline-derived CDR1 and CDR2 are SGHVS and FNYEAQ. The chain's CDR3 is CASSLSGTSQEGLFF. In DNA form, the CDR3 reads TGTGCCAGCAGCTTAAGCGGGACAAGTCAAGAGGGACTGTTTTTT.

This clone was seen once. The rearrangement links TRBV27 to TRBJ2-7; D is undetermined. V was shortened by 2 bases and J by 0 bases, with 11 bases between the two germline ends. Germline CDR1 is MNHEY and CDR2 is SMNVEV (reference sequence). The CDR3 spans 15 residues. CDR3 in amino acids: CASSLTPTRSYEQYF. The CDR3 coding sequence is TGTGCCAGCAGTTTAACCCCTACCCGCTCCTACGAGCAGTACTTC.

This clone was found a few times. The gene calls are TRBV6-6 and TRBJ1-1; D possibly corresponds to TRBD1 (5 bases). This CDR3 comprises 14 residues. V was shortened by 2 bases and J by 7 bases, with 14 bases between the two germline ends. Per germline, CDR1 MNHNY and CDR2 SVGAGI (reference sequence). The CDR3 protein is CASSYTPGSIEAFF. The CDR3 DNA is TGTGCCAGCAGTTACACTCCAGGGTCGATTGAAGCTTTCTTT.

DNA for the CDR3: TGCGCCAGCAGTGAGTTTCGGGGATGGAACACTGAAGCTTTCTTT. It encodes CASSEFRGWNTEAFF. The chain is built from TRBV10-1 and TRBJ1-1; D is unresolved. The CDR3 sequence is 15 residues long. Trimming cost V 1 base and J 1 base, with 10 bases left between them. The V gene's germline CDR1 is WNHNN and CDR2 SYGVQD (reference sequence).

CDR3 nucleotide sequence: TGTGCCAGCAAACAACAGGGGGACTATGGCTACACCTTC. It yields the protein CASKQQGDYGYTF. The gene calls are TRBV28 and TRBJ1-2, with TRBD1 matching over 8 bases. Per germline, CDR1 MDHEN and CDR2 SYDVKM. The CDR3 covers 13 residues. J lost 3 bases, V lost 7 bases, and 4 bases had no gene match.

This clone was observed once. The genes are TRBV2 and TRBJ1-3; D is uncertain. This CDR3 region has 15 residues. Trimming left V 1 base short and J 0 bases short, with 7 bases between. Germline values: CDR1 SNHLY, CDR2 FYNNEI. The CDR3 sequence: CASSEGSFSGNTIYF. CDR3 coding DNA: TGTGCCAGCAGTGAAGGGTCCTTCTCTGGAAACACCATATATTTT.

The CDR3 protein is CASSLDNERGNTIYF. CDR3 DNA sequence: TGTGCCAGCAGCTTAGACAACGAGAGGGGGAACACCATATATTTT. V usage is TRBV7-9 and J usage is TRBJ1-3; the D gene is possibly TRBD1 (6 bases). This CDR3 region has 15 residues. Trimming removed 1 base at V and 7 bases at J, with 14 bases between. Per germline, CDR1 SEHNR and CDR2 FQNEAQ (reference sequence).